This T cell receptor beta chain was sequenced in a study of blood T cell repertoires in COVID-19. This CDR3 has 15 amino acids. V trimming: 2 bases; J trimming: 1 base; junction bases outside the gene matches: 5. The germline V gene encodes CDR1 LGHNT and CDR2 FRNRAP. Assay: immunoSEQ multiplex PCR; the TCRdb copy retains only in-frame clones and omits some. There are about 180,000 clones in the sample; about 90% occur only once, and 0.95% to 1.5% lies in the top ten. This TCR derives from a human donor with acute COVID-19. The donor label of this sample is uncertain. Sequencing was done on a sample of PBMCs or T cells enriched from blood (not recorded which). The chain recombines TRBV12-5 with TRBJ2-7; 7 bases line up with TRBD1. CDR3 nucleotides: TGTGCTAGTGGTTTGTGGGGCAGGGGGTCCTACGAGCAGTACTTC. This sequence encodes CASGLWGRGSYEQYF.